This entry concerns a single TCR beta chain. Its antigen is currently unknown. This sample stems from a study of Tregs in tolerant kidney transplant recipients. There are 13 residues in the CDR3. CDR1 and CDR2 (germline): LNHNV, YYDKDF (reference sequence). Trimming removed 9 bases from V and 1 base from J; junction bases left unmatched: 4. Notes on the study in general: Activated donor B cell expansion appeared to reveal the most relevant donor-specific TCRbeta repertoire.

Generated by immunoSEQ multiplex PCR, the TCRdb table keeps only in-frame clones and is missing some. Among about 50,000 clones listed, roughly 89% were seen once. Related graft donors supplied nonmyeloablative bone marrow transplants, and mixed chimerism was transient. This chain connects TRBV15 to TRBJ1-2, with 8 bases identical to TRBD1. The sequenced sample was CD8+ T cells from blood (PBMCs), obtained 12 months after the transplant. The receptor was isolated from a human patient who received a combined kidney and bone marrow transplant. Some T cells may have come from the graft donor. Here the CDR3 DNA reads TGTGCCACTTCGGGACAGGTTAACTATGGCTACACCTTC. Protein: CATSGQVNYGYTF.